The rows below give T cell receptor beta chains drawn from one sample of a study of T cell clusters in autoimmune cytopenias. After re-calling the multiplex PCR reads, TCRdb lists one entry per CDR3 protein, DNA absent. The table lists about 4,200 distinct CDR3 sequences, with around 70% in the top ten. The same sample was also used in a study of T cell repertoires in aging, cancer and after chemotherapy.

The sequenced sample was peripheral blood. All receptors come from a human donor in good health. Each CDR3 is given with its conserved first and last residue. Some rows have no size entry. The others give once, few or many, or a class for an expanded clone.

TRBV5-4	TRBJ1-6	-	CASEKGGTGLSPLHF
TRBV6-5	TRBJ2-3	medium-sized	CASRSSGADTQYF
TRBV6-5	TRBJ2-2	-	CAARRGNTGELFF
TRBV6-2/TRBV6-3	TRBJ2-7	-	CASSYATGSSYEQYF
TRBV19	TRBJ1-1	-	CASFDRTNTEAFF
TRBV12-3/TRBV12-4	TRBJ2-2	-	CASSPFSSGENTGELFF
TRBV27	TRBJ2-2	-	CASSFGKSTGELFF
TRBV11-1	TRBJ2-2	medium-sized	CASSLAATGELFF
TRBV19	TRBJ2-5	-	CASSIGGRETQYF
TRBV12-3/TRBV12-4	TRBJ1-5	-	CASRKLANQPQHF
TRBV5-4	TRBJ2-1	-	CASSARDRGRDGQFF
TRBV19	TRBJ2-7	-	CASNRGQGVPYEQYF
TRBV10-3	TRBJ2-1	-	CAIRGPGLAAHNEQFF
TRBV20-1	TRBJ2-1	-	CSASLGLGYNEQFF
TRBV7-2	TRBJ2-3	-	CASSALAGTQYF
TRBV29-1	TRBJ1-2	-	CSVEDQPRGVGYTF
TRBV10-3	TRBJ1-2	-	CAISDRQVYGYTF
TRBV19	TRBJ2-3	medium-sized	CASSIAGSGVTDTQYF
TRBV15	TRBJ2-2	-	CATSRSRGANTGELFF
TRBV12-3/TRBV12-4	TRBJ2-5	-	CASSPRGQGYQETQYF
TRBV28	TRBJ2-3	-	CASSSPGARADTQYF
TRBV27	TRBJ1-2	-	CASSPLDRGGYTF
TRBV12-3/TRBV12-4	TRBJ2-7	-	CASSLDLDRAYEQYF
TRBV19	TRBJ2-7	-	CASSSGTSGTEQYF
TRBV14	TRBJ1-1	-	CASSQRNVQGGTEAFF
TRBV7-9	TRBJ2-2	-	CASSSPLAGERTGELFF
TRBV27	TRBJ2-6	-	CASSWTGVGANVLTF
TRBV19	TRBJ1-5	-	CARLITDFGSNQPQHF
TRBV12-3/TRBV12-4	TRBJ2-3	medium-sized	CASSKREGTDTQYF
TRBV12-3/TRBV12-4	TRBJ2-7	-	CASSLGVSEQYF
TRBV5-4	TRBJ2-5	-	CASSLATSGGTQYF
TRBV6-5	TRBJ2-3	-	CASSVGGPSTQYF
TRBV6-4	TRBJ2-6	-	CASSEDSGANVLTF
TRBV2	TRBJ2-5	-	CASRGGSGQETQYF
TRBV6-2/TRBV6-3	TRBJ2-2	-	CASSRAGNTGELFF
TRBV29-1	TRBJ1-6	-	CSVRTGSSYNSPLHF
TRBV6-5	TRBJ2-1	-	CASTQTLGSYNEQFF
TRBV6-2/TRBV6-3	TRBJ2-3	-	CASSDPLQCGRSTDTQYF
TRBV30	TRBJ1-5	-	CAWGGQPNQPQHF
TRBV6-4	TRBJ2-2	-	CASTSGDTGELFF
TRBV29-1	TRBJ2-1	-	CSSTGQGRYNEQFF
TRBV5-6	TRBJ2-1	-	CASSLTGGGYNEQFF
TRBV5-4	TRBJ1-6	-	CASSAQGGYNSPLHF
TRBV10-3	TRBJ2-1	-	CAISEYEGNEQFF
TRBV27	TRBJ2-7	-	CASTGQRSNEQYF
TRBV18	TRBJ2-3	-	CASSPGQNTDTQYF
TRBV5-6	TRBJ2-7	-	CASSSERTDPYEQYF
TRBV19	TRBJ1-1	-	CASRKRQGDTEAFF
TRBV19	TRBJ2-1	-	CASGAPYIGFF
TRBV20-1	TRBJ1-1	-	CSARGTGFSDTEAFF
TRBV18	TRBJ2-7	-	CASSPSVGTVYEQYF
TRBV13	TRBJ1-3	-	CASSVIPGQTSSGNTIYF
TRBV27	TRBJ2-7	-	CASSLRWGGLYEQYF